Here is one T cell receptor beta chain with its context. Its target is not known. Germline V gives CDR1 SGHTA, CDR2 FQGTGA. This CDR3 comprises 15 residues. V lost 2 bases and J 5 bases, leaving 15 bases between the germline ends. This sample is part of a study of PD-1 blockade in classical Hodgkin lymphoma. Sequenced by immunoSEQ multiplex PCR; TCRdb stores in-frame clones only, minus some. Among approximately 27,000 clones listed, over 75% were seen once. Study-wide points: When set against healthy donors, newly diagnosed patients were reported to show lower baseline TCR diversity.

Every patient experienced relapse after autologous stem cell transplantation, and brentuximab vedotin exposure varied. The TCR originated in a human donor with classical Hodgkin lymphoma. The J gene is TRBJ2-5, the V gene TRBV7-3; D may be TRBD1 (6 bases). Sequencing was performed on peripheral blood mononuclear cells (PBMCs), taken at baseline. The CDR3 reads CASSLFLGAGETQYF. CDR3 coding DNA: TGTGCCAGCAGCTTATTCCTGGGGGCCGGTGAGACCCAGTACTTC. The whole variable domain, remainder taken from reference TRBV7-3 and TRBJ2-5, is GAGVSQTPSNKVTEKGKYVELRCDPISGHTALYWYRQSLGQGPEFLIYFQGTGAADDSGLPNDRFFAVRPEGSVSTLKIQRTERGDSAVYLCASSLFLGAGETQYFGPGTRLLVL.